The 23 T cell receptor beta chains in this list originate from one sample, sequenced in a study of blood T cell repertoires in COVID-19 (dated by TCRdb to the early 2020s). Library construction relied on the immunoSEQ multiplex PCR assay. TCRdb stores this immuneACCESS table with in-frame sequences only. Part of the clones is absent; in the studies checked, under half of the shortfall reflects unresolved V genes, and no reason is known for the rest. The sample table shows about 15,000 clones, and around nine tenths are seen once. The ten largest make up 17% of the sample. Sequencing was performed on peripheral blood. These receptors all come from a human donor with active COVID-19. The donor label of this sample is uncertain.

This chain uses TRBV5-1 with TRBJ2-1; TRBD2 aligns across 8 bases. The CDR3 spans 15 residues. Germline V gene data show CDR1 as SGHRS and CDR2 as YFSETQ. With V trimmed by 0 bases and J by 3 bases, 2 bases remained unmatched. CDR3 sequence reads: CASSLELADYNEQFF. CDR3 DNA: TGCGCCAGCAGCTTGGAACTAGCGGACTACAATGAGCAGTTCTTC.

The CDR3 protein is CASSLVMSGPYEQYF. CDR3 sequence (DNA): TGTGCCAGCAGCTTGGTCATGTCAGGGCCTTACGAGCAGTACTTC. The rearrangement joins TRBV7-9 to TRBJ2-7; possibly TRBD1 for D (5 bases). This CDR3 is built from 15 residues. Germline V gives CDR1 SEHNR, CDR2 FQNEAQ (reference sequence). The V end was cut by 3 bases, the J end by 4 bases, with 16 bases between.

V is TRBV27 and J is TRBJ2-7; 13 positions match TRBD2. Germline V lookup: CDR1 MNHEY, CDR2 SMNVEV (reference sequence). J lost 0 bases, V lost 6 bases, and 5 bases had no gene match. The CDR3 loop spans 16 amino acids. The CDR3: CASSPGLAGFSYEQYF. The DNA for the CDR3 is TGTGCCAGCAGCCCGGGACTAGCGGGGTTCTCCTACGAGCAGTACTTC.

The chain employs TRBV4-2 and TRBJ2-1, with 10 bases identical to TRBD1. V was clipped by 3 bases and J by 0 bases; unmatched bases: 2. CDR1 and CDR2 from the germline V gene are LGHNA and YNFKEQ. The length of the CDR3 is 16 residues. CDR3 protein: CASSQGDRGSYNEQFF. CDR3 DNA: TGTGCCAGCAGCCAGGGGGACAGGGGCTCCTACAATGAGCAGTTCTTC.

The V gene is TRBV29-1, the J gene TRBJ1-1, with 10 bases identical to TRBD1. Germline V CDR1 and CDR2: SQVTM, ANQGSEA. CDR3 length equals 12 residues. The trim removed 4 bases at V and 7 bases at J, leaving 3 bases unmatched. For the CDR3, the DNA is TGCAGCGTTGGGAGGGACAGGGGTGAAGCTTTCTTT. As protein: CSVGRDRGEAFF.

The rearrangement uses TRBV6-5 and TRBJ2-1; TRBD2 is a possible D gene (5 bases). The CDR3 spans 13 residues. The germline V gene has CDR1 MNHEY and CDR2 SVGAGI. V lost 6 bases and J 6 bases, leaving 12 bases between the germline ends. CDR3 protein: CASRSLAPNEQFF. The CDR3 bases are TGTGCCAGCAGATCCCTAGCACCCAATGAGCAGTTCTTC.

This clone was picked up a small number of times. This chain links TRBV18 with TRBJ1-1; a possible D gene is TRBD1 (6 bases). Germline V gene sequence: CDR1 KGHSH, CDR2 LQKENI. V lost 1 base and J 5 bases, leaving 17 bases between the germline ends. This CDR3 is 16 amino acids long. The CDR3 nucleotides read TGTGCCAGCTCACCACTCAGGGGCAGGGAGGGGACTGAAGCTTTCTTT. This encodes CASSPLRGREGTEAFF.

The chain has TRBV9 and TRBJ1-2; 11 bases are a match to TRBD1. Trimming removed 3 bases from V and 7 bases from J; junction bases left unmatched: 5. The CDR3 contains 14 residues. Per germline, CDR1 SGDLS and CDR2 YYNGEE. The DNA of the CDR3 is TGTGCCAGCAGCGCGGGACAGGGGGTAACTGGCTACACCTTC. Translating it yields CASSAGQGVTGYTF.

The CDR3 DNA sequence: TGTGCCAGTAGTATTTATGGCAGGAACACTGAAGCTTTCTTT. Protein: CASSIYGRNTEAFF. The chain couples TRBV19 to TRBJ1-1; D is ambiguous. Trimming stripped 3 bases from V and 1 base from J, with 9 bases between. CDR3 length: 14 residues. Germline V CDR1 and CDR2: LNHDA, SQIVND (reference sequence).

The rearrangement uses TRBV7-9 and TRBJ2-5; possibly TRBD1 for D (5 bases). The length of the CDR3 is 16 residues. The germline V gene encodes CDR1 SEHNR and CDR2 FQNEAQ (reference sequence). Trimming took 5 bases from V and 3 from J, leaving 19 bases between them. CDR3 protein: CASSARNQGVKETQYF. The CDR3 DNA follows: TGTGCCAGCAGCGCCCGGAACCAGGGTGTAAAAGAGACCCAGTACTTC.

Written as DNA, the CDR3 is TGTGCCAGCAGTGAAGCGGGAGGGGCCTACGAGCAGTACTTC. Translated, it gives CASSEAGGAYEQYF. V and J are TRBV2 and TRBJ2-7; 7 nucleotides align to TRBD2. Germline V gives CDR1 SNHLY, CDR2 FYNNEI. The J segment lost 2 bases and the V segment lost 0 bases, leaving 1 base of the junction unmatched. The CDR3 spans 14 residues.

The J gene is TRBJ1-4, the V gene TRBV7-2, with D perhaps matching TRBD1 (6 bases). V lost 5 bases to trimming and J lost 8 bases, with 18 bases between them. Germline lookup yields CDR1 SGHTA and CDR2 FQGNSA. CDR3 length: 15 residues. The CDR3, as DNA: TGTGCCAGCAGCGATAAGGGGGGGGGACGGGAAAAACTGTTTTTT. Its protein product is CASSDKGGGREKLFF. Complete variable domain (other parts from reference TRBV7-2 and TRBJ1-4): GAGVSQSPSNKVTEKGKDVELRCDPISGHTALYWYRQSLGQGLEFLIYFQGNSAPDKSGLPSDRFSAERTGGSVSTLTIQRTQQEDSAVYLCASSDKGGGREKLFFGSGTQLSVL.

This clone was counted between two and nine times. The V gene is TRBV5-4, the J gene TRBJ2-6; TRBD1 matches 8 bases. Germline V CDR1 and CDR2: SGHNT, YYREEE (reference sequence). With V trimmed by 6 bases and J by 0 bases, 5 bases remained unmatched. This CDR3 is 16 amino acids long. The CDR3 is CASTQGATSGANVLTF. In DNA form, the CDR3 reads TGTGCCAGCACGCAGGGGGCCACCTCTGGGGCCAACGTCCTGACTTTC.

This chain connects TRBV7-3 to TRBJ2-1, with D possibly being TRBD1 (5 bases). The germline V and J ends were trimmed by 1 base and 2 bases, with 9 bases remaining between them. Per the germline V gene, CDR1 is SGHTA and CDR2 is FQGTGA. This CDR3 is 15 amino acids long. CDR3 loop: CASSLKGYAYNEQFF. CDR3 sequence (DNA): TGTGCCAGCAGCTTAAAGGGGTACGCCTACAATGAGCAGTTCTTC.

The rearrangement uses TRBV11-2 and TRBJ2-3; 10 nucleotides line up with TRBD2. The V gene end was trimmed by 4 bases and the J gene end by 6 bases; junction bases not matched to a gene: 10. This CDR3 comprises 16 residues. Germline loops: CDR1 SGHAT, CDR2 FQNNGV. The CDR3 region is CASSYLAGATADTQYF. The CDR3 DNA reads TGTGCCAGCAGCTACCTAGCGGGGGCGACTGCCGATACGCAGTATTTT.

DNA for the CDR3: TGTGCCAGCAGTTACGCCAGGGGGACCCAGCATTTT. Protein product: CASSYARGTQHF. V usage is TRBV2 and J usage is TRBJ1-5, with 7 nucleotides matching TRBD1. V trimming: 5 bases; J trimming: 11 bases; junction bases outside the gene matches: 6. Germline loops: CDR1 SNHLY, CDR2 FYNNEI. The CDR3 covers 12 residues.

The chain carries TRBV4-1 and TRBJ1-2; D is undetermined. This CDR3 is built from 13 residues. Germline V CDR1 and CDR2: MGHRA, YSYEKL. Deletions cut 0 bases from V and 5 bases from J, with 7 bases between. The CDR3 nucleotides read TGCGCCAGCAGCCAAGAGGGCCCTTATGGCTACACCTTC. It translates to CASSQEGPYGYTF.

The gene calls are TRBV3-1 (or the pseudogene TRBV3-2) and TRBJ2-7, with a weak D call TRBD1 (5 bases). The V and J ends lost 2 bases and 5 bases respectively, with 16 bases between them. The CDR3 extends over 15 amino acids. In germline, CDR1 is LGHDT, CDR2 YNNKEL (reference sequence). CDR3 DNA: TGTGCCAGCAGCCAAAAAAGGGGCCAGGCCCACGAGCAGTACTTC. Translated, it gives CASSQKRGQAHEQYF.

The V gene is TRBV6-2 or TRBV6-3, the J gene TRBJ2-5; weak D call: TRBD2 (5 bases). Between the trimmed V and J ends, which lost 2 bases and 2 bases, there was a span of 6 bases. This CDR3 is 13 amino acids long. Per the germline V gene, CDR1 is MNHEY and CDR2 is SVGEGT. The CDR3 DNA reads as TGTGCCAGCAGTTACAGGGAGCAAGAGACCCAGTACTTC. It codes for CASSYREQETQYF.

The V call is TRBV6-1, the J call TRBJ2-1; 9 bases fit TRBD2. CDR1 and CDR2 (germline): MNHNS, SASEGT. The CDR3 length is 16 residues. Unmatched junction bases numbered 9, after V lost 1 base and J lost 8 bases. The CDR3 DNA reads as TGTGCCAGCAGTGAAGGACCGGCGGGAGGGTGGGATGAGCAGTTCTTC. It is translated as CASSEGPAGGWDEQFF.

In its sample, this clone was seen once. The chain employs TRBV2 and TRBJ2-1; D perhaps matches TRBD2 (5 bases). The CDR3 runs 14 residues. With 2 bases removed from V and 3 bases from J, the gap between germline ends came to 8 bases. CDR1 and CDR2 from the germline V gene are SNHLY and FYNNEI. CDR3 sequence (DNA): TGTGCCAGCAGTGAAATGAGGGACTACAATGAGCAGTTCTTC. Its protein is CASSEMRDYNEQFF.

The V and J genes are TRBV5-8 and TRBJ1-6; D possibly corresponds to TRBD1 (6 bases). The CDR3 covers 14 residues. Germline lookup yields CDR1 SGHTS and CDR2 YDEGEE. With 6 bases removed from V and 4 bases from J, the gap between germline ends came to 11 bases. CDR3 loop: CASTPGQYNSPLHF. CDR3 DNA: TGTGCCAGCACTCCAGGACAGTATAATTCACCCCTCCACTTT.

The V gene is TRBV28, the J gene TRBJ1-4; D is undetermined. The CDR3 consists of 14 residues. In germline, CDR1 is MDHEN, CDR2 SYDVKM. The V gene lost 5 bases and the J gene lost 3 bases, with 10 bases spanning the gap. CDR3 coding DNA: TGTGCCAGCAGTGCAACAGTTGCTAATGAAAAACTGTTTTTT. It specifies CASSATVANEKLFF. Complete variable domain (other parts from reference TRBV28 and TRBJ1-4): DVKVTQSSRYLVKRTGEKVFLECVQDMDHENMFWYRQDPGLGLRLIYFSYDVKMKEKGDIPEGYSVSREKKERFSLILESASTNQTSMYLCASSATVANEKLFFGSGTQLSVL.